These 2 T cell receptor beta chains originate from one sample sequenced in a study of vaccination and CD4 T cells after COVID-19. TCRdb redid the calling of the PCR reads with MiXCR, one entry per CDR3 protein. This repertoire shows about 15,000 distinct CDR3 sequences, about three fifths found once; its top ten account for roughly 1.1%. The input for sequencing was CD4+ T cells from blood, taken after SARS-CoV-2 vaccination. The receptor set was obtained from a human donor who had recovered from COVID-19.

This chain joins TRBV6-1 and TRBJ1-2; D is perhaps TRBD1 (5 bases). Germline CDR1 reads MNHNS; CDR2 reads SASEGT. The CDR3 runs 14 residues. Trimming removed 6 bases from V and 2 bases from J, with 13 bases in between. The CDR3, as DNA: TGTGCCAGCAGGACCGGACAAGCAAACTATGGCTACACCTTC. It yields the protein CASRTGQANYGYTF.

The chain employs TRBV6-2 or TRBV6-3 and TRBJ2-4; possibly TRBD1 for D (5 bases). Deletions cut 6 bases from V and 0 bases from J, with 12 bases between. Germline V lookup: CDR1 MNHEY, CDR2 SVGEGT. The CDR3 length is 15 residues. This CDR3 reads CASSASDRAKNIQYF. As DNA, the CDR3 is TGTGCCAGCAGCGCATCAGACAGAGCCAAAAACATTCAGTACTTC.